This T cell receptor beta chain was found in a study of PD-1 blockade in mismatch repair-deficient tumors. About the study: Patients had about a dozen mismatch repair-deficient cancer types and were previously treated and progressing. Broader study findings: Rapid post-treatment expansion, then contraction, generally preceding radiologic response, marked tumor-resident clones.

On this clone itself: Its antigen is not identified.

Produced via immunoSEQ multiplex PCR; TCRdb's table is partial and in-frame only. The sample lists 80,000 to 100,000 clones; roughly 80% were seen once. The TCR originated in an adult with mismatch repair-deficient cancer. The material was peripheral blood, obtained 12 weeks after starting pembrolizumab.

Here the CDR3 reads CASLGQGARSEAFF. The CDR3 DNA reads as TGTGCCAGCCTAGGACAGGGGGCGAGGTCTGAAGCTTTCTTT. The V gene is TRBV6-5, the J gene TRBJ1-1; 11 bases match TRBD1. Germline CDR1 reads MNHEY; CDR2 reads SVGAGI. Trimming removed 8 bases from V and 6 bases from J; junction bases left unmatched: 8. CDR3 length: 14 amino acids.